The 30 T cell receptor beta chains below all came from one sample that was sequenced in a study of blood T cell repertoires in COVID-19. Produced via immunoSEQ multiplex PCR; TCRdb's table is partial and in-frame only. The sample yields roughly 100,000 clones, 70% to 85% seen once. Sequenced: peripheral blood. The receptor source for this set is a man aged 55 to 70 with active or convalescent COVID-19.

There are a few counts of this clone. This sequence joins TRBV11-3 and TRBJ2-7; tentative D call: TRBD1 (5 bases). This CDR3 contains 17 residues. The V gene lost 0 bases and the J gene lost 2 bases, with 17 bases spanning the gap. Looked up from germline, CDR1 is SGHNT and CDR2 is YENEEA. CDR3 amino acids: CASSLDQGEQVTYEQYF. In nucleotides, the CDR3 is TGTGCCAGCAGCTTAGATCAAGGGGAACAGGTTACCTACGAGCAGTACTTC.

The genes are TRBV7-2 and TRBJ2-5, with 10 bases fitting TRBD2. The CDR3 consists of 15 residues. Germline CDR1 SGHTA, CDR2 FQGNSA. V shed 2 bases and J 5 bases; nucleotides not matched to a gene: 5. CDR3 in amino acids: CASSLSSGRRETQYF. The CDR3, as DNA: TGTGCCAGCAGCTTATCTAGCGGGAGACGCGAGACCCAGTACTTC.

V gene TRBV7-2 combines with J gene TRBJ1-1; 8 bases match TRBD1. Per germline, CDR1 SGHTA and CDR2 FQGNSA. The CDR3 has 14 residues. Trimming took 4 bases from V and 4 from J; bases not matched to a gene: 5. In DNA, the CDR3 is TGTGCCAGCAGCTCGCCGGGACAGGCCACTGAAGCTTTCTTT. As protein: CASSSPGQATEAFF.

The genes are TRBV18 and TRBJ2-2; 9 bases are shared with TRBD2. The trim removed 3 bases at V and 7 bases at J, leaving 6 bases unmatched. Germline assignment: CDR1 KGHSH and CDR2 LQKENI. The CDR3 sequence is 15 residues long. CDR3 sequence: CASSPAGTSLGELFF. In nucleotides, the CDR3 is TGTGCCAGCTCACCGGCCGGGACTAGCCTCGGGGAGCTGTTTTTT.

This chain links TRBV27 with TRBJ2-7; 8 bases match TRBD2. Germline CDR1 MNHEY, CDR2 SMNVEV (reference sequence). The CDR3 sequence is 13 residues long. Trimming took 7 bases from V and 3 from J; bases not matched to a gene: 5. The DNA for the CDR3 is TGTGCCAGCAACAGGGCGGGGGGCTACGAGCAGTACTTC. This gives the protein CASNRAGGYEQYF.

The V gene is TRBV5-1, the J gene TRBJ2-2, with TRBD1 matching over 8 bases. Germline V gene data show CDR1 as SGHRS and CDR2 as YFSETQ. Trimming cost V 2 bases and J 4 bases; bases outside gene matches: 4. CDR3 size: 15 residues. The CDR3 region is CASSLSTGGTGELFF. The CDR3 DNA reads TGCGCCAGCAGCTTATCTACAGGGGGCACCGGGGAGCTGTTTTTT.

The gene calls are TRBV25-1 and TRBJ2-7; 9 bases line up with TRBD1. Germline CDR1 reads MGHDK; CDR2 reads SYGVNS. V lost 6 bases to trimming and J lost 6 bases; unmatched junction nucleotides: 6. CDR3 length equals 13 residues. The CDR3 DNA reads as TGTGCCAGCAGAGAAACAGGGGGCCTCGAGCAGTACTTC. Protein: CASRETGGLEQYF.

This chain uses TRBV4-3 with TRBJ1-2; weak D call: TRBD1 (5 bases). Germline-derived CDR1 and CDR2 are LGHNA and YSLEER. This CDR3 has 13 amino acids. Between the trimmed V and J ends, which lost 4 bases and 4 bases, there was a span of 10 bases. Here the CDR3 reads CASSPLGGYGYTF. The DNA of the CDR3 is TGCGCCAGCAGCCCTCTGGGGGGCTATGGCTACACCTTC.

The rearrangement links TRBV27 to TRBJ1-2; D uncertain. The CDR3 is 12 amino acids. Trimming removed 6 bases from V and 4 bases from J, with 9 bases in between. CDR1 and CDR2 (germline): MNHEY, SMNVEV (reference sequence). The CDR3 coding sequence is TGTGCCAGCAGCCTAGACGGCTATGGCTACACCTTC. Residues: CASSLDGYGYTF.

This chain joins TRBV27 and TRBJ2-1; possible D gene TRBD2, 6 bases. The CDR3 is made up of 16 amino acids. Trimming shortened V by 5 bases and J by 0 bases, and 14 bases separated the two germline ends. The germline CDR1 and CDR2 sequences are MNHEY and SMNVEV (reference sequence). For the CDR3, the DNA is TGTGCCAGCAGTCCACACGGGCGGGGCTCCTACAATGAGCAGTTCTTC. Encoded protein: CASSPHGRGSYNEQFF.

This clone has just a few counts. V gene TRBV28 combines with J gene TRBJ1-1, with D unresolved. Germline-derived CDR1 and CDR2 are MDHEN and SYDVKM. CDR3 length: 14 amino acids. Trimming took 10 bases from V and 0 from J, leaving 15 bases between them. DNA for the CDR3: TGTGCCACCAATGTGATACTCCTGAACACTGAAGCTTTCTTT. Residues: CATNVILLNTEAFF. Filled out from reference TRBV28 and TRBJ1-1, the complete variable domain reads DVKVTQSSRYLVKRTGEKVFLECVQDMDHENMFWYRQDPGLGLRLIYFSYDVKMKEKGDIPEGYSVSREKKERFSLILESASTNQTSMYLCATNVILLNTEAFFGQGTRLTVV.

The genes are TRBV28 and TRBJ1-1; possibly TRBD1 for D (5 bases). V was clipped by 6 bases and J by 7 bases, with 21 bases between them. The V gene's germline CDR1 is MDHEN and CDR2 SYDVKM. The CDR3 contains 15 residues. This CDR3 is CASRPLGRRQNEAFF. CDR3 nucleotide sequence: TGTGCCAGCAGACCCTTAGGACGGCGACAGAATGAAGCTTTCTTT.

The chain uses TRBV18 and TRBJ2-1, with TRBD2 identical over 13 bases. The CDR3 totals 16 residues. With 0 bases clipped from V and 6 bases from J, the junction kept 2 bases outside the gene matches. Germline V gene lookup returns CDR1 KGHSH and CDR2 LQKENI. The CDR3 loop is CASSPPTSGRANEQFF. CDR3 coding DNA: TGTGCCAGCTCACCACCAACTAGCGGGAGGGCCAATGAGCAGTTCTTC.

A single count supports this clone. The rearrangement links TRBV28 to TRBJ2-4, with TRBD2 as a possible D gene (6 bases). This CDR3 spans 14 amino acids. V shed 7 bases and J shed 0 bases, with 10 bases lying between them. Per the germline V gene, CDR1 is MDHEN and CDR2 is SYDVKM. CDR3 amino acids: CASTGSVAKNIQYF. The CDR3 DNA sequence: TGTGCCAGCACCGGGAGTGTAGCCAAAAACATTCAGTACTTC.

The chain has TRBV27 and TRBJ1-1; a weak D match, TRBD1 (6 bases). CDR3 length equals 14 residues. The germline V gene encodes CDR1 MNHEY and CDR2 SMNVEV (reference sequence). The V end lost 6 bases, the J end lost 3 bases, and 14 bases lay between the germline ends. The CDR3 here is CASRRGGADTEAFF. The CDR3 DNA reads TGTGCCAGCAGGCGCGGGGGGGCCGACACTGAAGCTTTCTTT.

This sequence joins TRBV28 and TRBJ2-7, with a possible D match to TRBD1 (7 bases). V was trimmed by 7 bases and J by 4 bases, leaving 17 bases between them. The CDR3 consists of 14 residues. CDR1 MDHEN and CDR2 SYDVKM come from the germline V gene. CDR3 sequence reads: CASNSGQEGYEQYF. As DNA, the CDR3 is TGTGCCAGCAATAGCGGACAGGAAGGATACGAGCAGTACTTC.

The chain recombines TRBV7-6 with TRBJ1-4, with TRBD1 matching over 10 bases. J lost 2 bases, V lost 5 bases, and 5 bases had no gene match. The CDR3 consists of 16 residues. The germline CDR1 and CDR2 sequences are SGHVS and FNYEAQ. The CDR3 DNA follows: TGTGCCAGCAGCCTCTGGACAGGGGGGACTAATGAAAAACTGTTTTTT. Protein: CASSLWTGGTNEKLFF.

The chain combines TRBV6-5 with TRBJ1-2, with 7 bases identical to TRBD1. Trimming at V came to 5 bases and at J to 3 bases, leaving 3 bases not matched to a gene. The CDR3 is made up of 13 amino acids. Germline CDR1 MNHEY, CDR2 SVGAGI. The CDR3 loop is CASSRTGDYGYTF. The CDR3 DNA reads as TGTGCCAGCAGTCGAACAGGGGACTATGGCTACACCTTC.

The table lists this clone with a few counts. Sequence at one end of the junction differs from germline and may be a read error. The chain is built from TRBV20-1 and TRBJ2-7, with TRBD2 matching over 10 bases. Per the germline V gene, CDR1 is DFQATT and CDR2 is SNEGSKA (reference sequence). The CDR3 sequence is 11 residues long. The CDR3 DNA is TGCAGTGCTAGAGGGGGACTAGCGAATCACTTC. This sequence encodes CSARGGLANHF.

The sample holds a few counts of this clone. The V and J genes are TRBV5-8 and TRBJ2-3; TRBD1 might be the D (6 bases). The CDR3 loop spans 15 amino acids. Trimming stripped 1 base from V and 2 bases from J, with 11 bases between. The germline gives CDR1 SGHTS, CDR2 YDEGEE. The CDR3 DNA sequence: TGTGCCAGCAGCTTGAAGTTGGGGGCCACAGATACGCAGTATTTT. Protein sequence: CASSLKLGATDTQYF.

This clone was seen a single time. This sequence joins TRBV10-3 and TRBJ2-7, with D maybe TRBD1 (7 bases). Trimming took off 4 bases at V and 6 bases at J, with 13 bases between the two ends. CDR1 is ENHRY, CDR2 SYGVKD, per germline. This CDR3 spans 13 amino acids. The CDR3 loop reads CAISGPQGGEQYV. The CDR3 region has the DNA TGTGCCATCAGTGGACCTCAGGGGGGCGAGCAGTACGTC.

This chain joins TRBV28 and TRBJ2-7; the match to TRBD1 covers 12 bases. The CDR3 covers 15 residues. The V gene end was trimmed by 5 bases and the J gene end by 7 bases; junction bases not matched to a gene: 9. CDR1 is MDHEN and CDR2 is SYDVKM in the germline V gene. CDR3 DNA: TGTGCCAGCAGTCCAACTGGGACAGGGGGCTGGGAGCAGTACTTC. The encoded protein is CASSPTGTGGWEQYF.

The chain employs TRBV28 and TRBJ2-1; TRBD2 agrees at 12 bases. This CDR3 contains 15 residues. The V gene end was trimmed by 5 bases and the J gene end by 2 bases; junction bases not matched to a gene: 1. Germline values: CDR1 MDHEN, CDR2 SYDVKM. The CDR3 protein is CASSPSGRAYNEQFF. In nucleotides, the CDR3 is TGTGCCAGCAGTCCTAGCGGGAGGGCCTACAATGAGCAGTTCTTC.

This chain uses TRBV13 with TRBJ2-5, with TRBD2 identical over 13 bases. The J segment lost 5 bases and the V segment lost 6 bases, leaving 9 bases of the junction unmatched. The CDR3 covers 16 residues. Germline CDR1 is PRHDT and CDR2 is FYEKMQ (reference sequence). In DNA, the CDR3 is TGTGCCAGCAGTCTCAAAGGACTAGCGGGAGCCGAGACCCAGTACTTC. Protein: CASSLKGLAGAETQYF.

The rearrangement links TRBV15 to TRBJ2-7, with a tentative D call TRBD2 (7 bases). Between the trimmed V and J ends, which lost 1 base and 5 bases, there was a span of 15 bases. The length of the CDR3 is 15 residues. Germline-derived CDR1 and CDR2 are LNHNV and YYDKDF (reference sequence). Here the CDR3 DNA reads TGTGCCACCAGCAGAGCGCGGGGGCGTATCGACGAGCAGTACTTC. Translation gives CATSRARGRIDEQYF.

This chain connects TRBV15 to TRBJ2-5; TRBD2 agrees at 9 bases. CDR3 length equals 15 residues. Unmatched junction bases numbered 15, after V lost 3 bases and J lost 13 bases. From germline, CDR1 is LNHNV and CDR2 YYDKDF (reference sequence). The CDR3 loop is CATSSHVSAGGPLYF. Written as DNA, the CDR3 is TGTGCCACCAGCAGCCACGTTTCTGCGGGAGGGCCACTGTACTTC.

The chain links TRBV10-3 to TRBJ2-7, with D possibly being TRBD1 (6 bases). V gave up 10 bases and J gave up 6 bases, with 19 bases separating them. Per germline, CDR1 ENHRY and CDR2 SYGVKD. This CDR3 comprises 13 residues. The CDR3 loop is CASCRDTATEQYF. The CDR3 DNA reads TGTGCCAGCTGCCGGGACACGGCTACCGAGCAGTACTTC.

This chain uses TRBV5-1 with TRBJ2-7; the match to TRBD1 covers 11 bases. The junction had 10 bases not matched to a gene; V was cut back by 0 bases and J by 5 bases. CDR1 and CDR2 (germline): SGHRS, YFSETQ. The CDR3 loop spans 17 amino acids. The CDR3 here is CASSLAPGQGAPDEQYV. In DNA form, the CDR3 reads TGCGCCAGCAGCTTGGCCCCTGGACAGGGGGCGCCGGACGAGCAGTACGTC.

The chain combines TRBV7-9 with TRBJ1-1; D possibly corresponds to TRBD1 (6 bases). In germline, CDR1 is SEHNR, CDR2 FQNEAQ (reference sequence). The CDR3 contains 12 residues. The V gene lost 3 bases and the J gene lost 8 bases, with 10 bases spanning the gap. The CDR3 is CASSFRTAEAFF. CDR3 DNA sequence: TGTGCCAGCAGCTTCCGGACAGCCGAAGCTTTCTTT.

For the CDR3, the DNA is TGTGCCAGCAGCCTAGAATGTGACTGGGTAGCCAAAAACATTCAGTACTTC. Protein product: CASSLECDWVAKNIQYF. The chain carries TRBV14 and TRBJ2-4; D is ambiguous. Deletions cut 4 bases from V and 0 bases from J, with 16 bases between. CDR1 SGHDN and CDR2 FVKESK come from the germline V gene. This CDR3 has 17 residues.